This T cell receptor beta chain was sequenced during a study of T cell responses to AZD1222 COVID-19 vaccine listed by TCRdb under 2021. A note on the overall study: AZD1222 recipients given second doses at about 4 weeks or at about 12 weeks were pooled, since spike-specific TCR depth and breadth were not found to differ between the two schedules. TCR sequencing covered over 230 trial participants: some 210 given two doses of AZD1222 and 26 given two doses of MenACWY control vaccine. Enrollment into the trials was organized by age into subgroups of 18-55, 56-69 and 70-plus years, and those subgroups contained about 150, 27 and 61 TCR-sequenced participants, respectively.

A remark on this clone: It has no known antigen specificity. Base qualities are not recorded, but no much larger clone differs from it by a single base.

The CDR3 regions of human TCRbeta chains were subjected to immunosequencing. The study's processing was this. Repertoire TCRs were matched against a reference library of SARS-CoV-2-specific TCRs generated with the MIRA antigen-specificity platform. Breadth meant the fraction of unique TCRs that were SARS-CoV-2-associated, whereas depth meant the fraction of total T cells that were SARS-CoV-2-associated. Using the MIRA data, each spike-specific TCR was assigned both to the spike region to which the TCR was reactive and to a CD4 or CD8 class. Log10-transformed breadth and depth values were compared by one-way ANOVA with Sidak's multiple comparisons tests. Imported from immuneACCESS, the table was reduced by TCRdb to in-frame sequences with V and J called. These copies leave out some clones; in studies compared against another copy, an unresolved V gene accounts for under half, and the cause of the remainder is not known. V and J calls and clone size follow that table, whereas D and trimming were derived from the DNA. Recorded for this sample are tens of thousands of clones; 70% to 90% of them occurred a single time. The ten largest clones represent less than 7.5% of the sample.

In the germline V gene, CDR1 corresponds to LGHNA and CDR2 to YSLEER. The germline V end is reduced by 4 bases and the J end by 4 bases; junction bases left unmatched: 13. The CDR3 numbers 17 residues from cysteine through phenylalanine. CDR3 DNA only is kept here, 51 bases in frame from base 1. The time point label here, explained by the study, means: baseline before first vaccination. Vaccinee samples were obtained from the UK trials COV001 and COV002, which included a single-blind randomized controlled phase 2/3 trial of AZD1222 (ChAdOx1 nCoV-19) in healthy adults. Trial participant PBMC samples were collected at day 0 and day 28 after the second dose for TCRbeta chain sequencing. The full study reports these points: Participants were mostly white British, with more females than males. The authors suggested clonal diversity may have been underestimated. Nearly half of unique spike-specific TCRs reportedly recognized epitopes outside regions mutated in the B.1.351 and B.1.1.7 variants. The 56-69-year group was small, and its depth increase did not reach significance, likely because of low power. Conclusions about previously exposed vaccinees were limited because only six AZD1222 recipients were SARS-CoV-2 seropositive at baseline. Spike-specific TCR breadth and depth rose significantly after two AZD1222 doses compared with day 0 and with MenACWY recipients. Because no day 14 peak-response samples were available, repertoires were characterized only after the peak T cell response. Vaccine-associated CD4 TCRs spanned the whole spike protein, with dominant responses in regions 160-218 and 743-854.

This specimen was peripheral blood, taken on day 0 of AZD1222 vaccination. The rearrangement joined TRBV4-3 to TRBJ1-2, with 9 bases in between that match TRBD1. The receptor comes from an adult in good health. The CDR3 protein sequence reads: CASSLRDREGPGYGYTF. The DNA is TGCGCCAGCAGCCTCCGGGACAGGGAAGGTCCTGGCTATGGCTACACCTTC.